Each of the 29 T cell receptor beta chains below was sequenced from the same sample in a study of blood T cell repertoires in COVID-19. Sequencing used immunoSEQ multiplex PCR; TCRdb keeps in-frame clones, though not all of them. The data contain 45,000 to 65,000 clones, about 90% of them seen just once; the ten biggest clones take up roughly 5.3%. The sequenced material came from peripheral blood. The receptor set was obtained from a man aged 80 or over in a cohort sampled during active COVID-19.

The chain couples TRBV18 to TRBJ1-2; 8 positions agree with TRBD1. The germline CDR1 and CDR2 sequences are KGHSH and LQKENI. The CDR3 sequence is 13 residues long. The V gene end was trimmed by 8 bases and the J gene end by 4 bases; junction bases not matched to a gene: 6. The CDR3: CASLSTGAYGYTF. In DNA form, the CDR3 reads TGTGCCAGCCTCTCGACAGGGGCCTATGGCTACACCTTC.

This sequence joins TRBV29-1 and TRBJ1-5; D is undetermined. The CDR3 consists of 14 residues. The V and J ends lost 4 bases and 0 bases respectively, with 10 bases between them. CDR1 and CDR2 (germline): SQVTM, ANQGSEA. The chain's CDR3 is CSVATGNSNQPQHF. The CDR3 nucleotides read TGCAGCGTTGCTACGGGGAATAGCAATCAGCCCCAGCATTTT. Complete variable domain (other parts from reference TRBV29-1 and TRBJ1-5): SAVISQKPSRDICQRGTSLTIQCQVDSQVTMMFWYRQQPGQSLTLIATANQGSEATYESGFVIDKFPISRPNLTFSTLTVSNMSPEDSSIYLCSVATGNSNQPQHFGDGTRLSIL.

The V and J genes are TRBV27 and TRBJ2-7, with TRBD2 matching over 10 bases. V lost 6 bases, J lost 2 bases, and 7 bases stayed unmatched. CDR1 and CDR2 (germline): MNHEY, SMNVEV (reference sequence). The CDR3 sequence is 15 residues long. CDR3 DNA sequence: TGTGCCAGCAGGGCCGGGACTAGCGTCACCTACGAGCAGTACTTC. It is translated as CASRAGTSVTYEQYF.

CDR3 region: CAISLGQGDYGYTF. The CDR3 nucleotides read TGTGCCATCAGCTTAGGACAGGGGGACTATGGCTACACCTTC. The chain couples TRBV10-3 to TRBJ1-2; 10 nucleotides agree with TRBD1. The CDR3 covers 14 residues. Germline loops: CDR1 ENHRY, CDR2 SYGVKD. V lost 6 bases, J lost 3 bases, and 4 bases stayed unmatched.

The chain is built from TRBV7-2 and TRBJ1-2; 8 positions match TRBD1. The germline gives CDR1 SGHTA, CDR2 FQGNSA. The J segment lost 8 bases and the V segment lost 1 base, leaving 9 bases of the junction unmatched. This CDR3 has 15 amino acids. This chain's CDR3 is CASSLDPGQGRGYTF. Written as DNA, the CDR3 is TGTGCCAGCAGCTTAGATCCAGGACAGGGTAGAGGCTACACCTTC.

The J gene is TRBJ2-2, the V gene TRBV12-3 or TRBV12-4; no firm D call. The CDR3 runs 12 residues. The V gene lost 5 bases and the J gene lost 6 bases, with 7 bases spanning the gap. The CDR3 bases are TGTGCCAGCAGTCGTTCGGCCGGGGAGCTGTTTTTT. Protein product: CASSRSAGELFF.

The J gene is TRBJ2-3, the V gene TRBV6-6; D gene uncertain. Germline V CDR1 and CDR2: MNHNY, SVGAGI (reference sequence). Trimming removed 6 bases at V and 1 base at J, with 5 bases between. CDR3 length equals 12 residues. The CDR3 is CASSRGTDTQYF. The CDR3 bases are TGTGCCAGCAGCCGGGGCACAGATACGCAGTATTTT.

In its sample, this clone was seen once. The chain recombines TRBV11-1 with TRBJ2-1, with D possibly being TRBD2 (5 bases). CDR1 SGHAT and CDR2 FQDESV come from the germline V gene (reference sequence). The CDR3 sequence is 15 residues long. Trimming shortened V by 1 base and J by 2 bases, and 9 bases separated the two germline ends. The CDR3 DNA follows: TGTGCCAGCAGCTTAGGCTCGGGGACCTACAATGAGCAGTTCTTC. Translated, it gives CASSLGSGTYNEQFF.

V gene TRBV11-2 combines with J gene TRBJ2-5, with a possible D match to TRBD1 (6 bases). The CDR3 has 15 amino acids. V was shortened by 1 base and J by 6 bases, with 15 bases between the two germline ends. From germline, CDR1 is SGHAT and CDR2 FQNNGV. For the CDR3, the DNA is TGTGCCAGCAGCTTAGGTATTGCAGGGGAAAAGACCCAGTACTTC. Translated, it gives CASSLGIAGEKTQYF.

The chain joins TRBV29-1 to TRBJ2-3; no clear D. The germline V gene has CDR1 SQVTM and CDR2 ANQGSEA. This CDR3 is built from 12 residues. V was trimmed by 2 bases and J by 1 base, leaving 4 bases between them. CDR3 residues: CSVEQGTDTQYF. The CDR3 bases are TGCAGCGTTGAACAGGGCACAGATACGCAGTATTTT.

The chain carries TRBV4-3 and TRBJ1-2, with TRBD1 matching over 8 bases. CDR3 length equals 14 residues. CDR1 and CDR2 (germline): LGHNA, YSLEER. The trim removed 4 bases at V and 5 bases at J, leaving 6 bases unmatched. The CDR3, as DNA: TGCGCCAGCAGCCCCGGACAGGGAATGTATGGCTACACCTTC. It translates to CASSPGQGMYGYTF.

This chain connects TRBV3-1 (or the pseudogene TRBV3-2) to TRBJ2-3, with 7 bases matching TRBD1. The CDR3 spans 14 residues. CDR1 and CDR2 (germline): LGHDT, YNNKEL (reference sequence). The trim removed 5 bases at V and 1 base at J, leaving 3 bases unmatched. The CDR3: CASSSGQGTDTQYF. The CDR3 nucleotides are TGTGCCAGCAGCTCCGGACAGGGCACAGATACGCAGTATTTT.

CDR3 nucleotides: TGTGCCAGCTCACCCGGACTAGCGGGGACGGAGACCCAGTACTTC. This translates into CASSPGLAGTETQYF. The chain recombines TRBV18 with TRBJ2-5, with 12 bases fitting TRBD2. V shed 3 bases, J shed 5 bases, and the junction held 4 bases outside the gene matches. Germline V gene sequence: CDR1 KGHSH, CDR2 LQKENI. The CDR3 has 15 amino acids.

V gene TRBV10-2 combines with J gene TRBJ2-7, with TRBD1 identical over 10 bases. CDR3 length equals 16 residues. V lost 6 bases to trimming and J lost 6 bases; unmatched junction nucleotides: 14. Germline CDR1 is WSHSY and CDR2 is SAAADI. In nucleotides, the CDR3 is TGCGCCAGCAGCCACTTACTCAGACAGGGGGCGGTCGAGCAGTACTTC. Translated: CASSHLLRQGAVEQYF.

This rearrangement joins TRBV5-1 to TRBJ1-2, with TRBD1 identical over 8 bases. With V trimmed by 0 bases and J by 0 bases, 4 bases remained unmatched. This CDR3 has 16 amino acids. CDR1 and CDR2 from the germline V gene are SGHRS and YFSETQ. The CDR3 here is CASSLDGQGTNYGYTF. As DNA, the CDR3 is TGCGCCAGCAGCTTGGATGGACAGGGAACTAACTATGGCTACACCTTC.

V is TRBV27 and J is TRBJ1-4; TRBD1 matches 8 bases. The CDR3 is 14 residues long. V was pared by 5 bases and J by 3 bases, with 2 bases of the junction left unmatched. The germline CDR1 and CDR2 sequences are MNHEY and SMNVEV (reference sequence). CDR3 DNA: TGTGCCAGCAGTACAGGGGGGCCTAATGAAAAACTGTTTTTT. Amino acid sequence: CASSTGGPNEKLFF.

V and J are TRBV6-5 and TRBJ1-2, with a tentative D call TRBD1 (6 bases). V dropped 2 bases and J dropped 5 bases, with 9 bases sitting between them. Germline CDR1 reads MNHEY; CDR2 reads SVGAGI. The CDR3 has 13 amino acids. The CDR3 reads CASSYGRGYGYTF. In DNA form, the CDR3 reads TGTGCCAGCAGTTACGGCAGGGGATATGGCTACACCTTC.

This chain joins TRBV11-1 and TRBJ2-7; the D gene is possibly TRBD1 (7 bases). This CDR3 is 15 amino acids long. Germline V lookup: CDR1 SGHAT, CDR2 FQDESV (reference sequence). Trimming shortened V by 1 base and J by 2 bases, and 12 bases separated the two germline ends. CDR3 sequence: CASSLEEGAPYEQYF. CDR3 coding DNA: TGTGCCAGCAGCTTAGAGGAGGGGGCGCCCTACGAGCAGTACTTC.

CDR3 nucleotide sequence: TGTGCCAGCACTCCTTCTGCGAGGGAGGGCTACACCTTC. Protein sequence: CASTPSAREGYTF. The chain carries TRBV12-3 or TRBV12-4 and TRBJ1-2; D unresolved. The V end lost 7 bases, the J end lost 8 bases, and 17 bases lay between the germline ends. The CDR3 totals 13 residues.

The rearrangement links TRBV11-3 to TRBJ2-1; a weak D match, TRBD2 (5 bases). The V and J ends lost 4 bases and 3 bases respectively, with 13 bases between them. Per germline, CDR1 SGHNT and CDR2 YENEEA. The CDR3 spans 15 residues. CDR3 nucleotides: TGTGCCAGCAGCTCTGGCGGAGGTGGCTACAATGAGCAGTTCTTC. Protein product: CASSSGGGGYNEQFF.

The chain has TRBV27 and TRBJ2-7; D is uncertain. Germline CDR1 is MNHEY and CDR2 is SMNVEV (reference sequence). Trimming cost V 4 bases and J 4 bases, with 8 bases left between them. The CDR3 is made up of 12 amino acids. CDR3 nucleotides: TGTGCCAGCAGTTCGGTATCGTACGAGCAGTACTTC. Amino acids: CASSSVSYEQYF.

The CDR3 sequence is CASSFSGEMNTGELFF. CDR3 in DNA: TGTGCCAGCAGCTTCAGCGGGGAGATGAACACCGGGGAGCTGTTTTTT. The chain combines TRBV7-6 with TRBJ2-2, with 7 bases identical to TRBD2. CDR1 and CDR2 from the germline V gene are SGHVS and FNYEAQ. The CDR3 spans 16 residues. V lost 3 bases to trimming and J lost 1 base; unmatched junction nucleotides: 5.

The chain is built from TRBV16 and TRBJ2-7, with a possible D match to TRBD2 (5 bases). The length of the CDR3 is 14 residues. Germline V CDR1 and CDR2: KGHSY, FQNENV. Trimming removed 0 bases from V and 1 base from J, with 7 bases in between. The CDR3 DNA is TGTGCCAGCAGCCAATCGGGAGCGTCCTACGAGCAGTACTTC. Translating it yields CASSQSGASYEQYF.

The sample holds a few counts of this clone. V usage is TRBV6-2 or TRBV6-3 and J usage is TRBJ2-7; TRBD1 is a possible D gene (6 bases). CDR3 length: 15 residues. Trimming took 2 bases from V and 0 from J, leaving 11 bases between them. Germline V gene sequence: CDR1 MNHEY, CDR2 SVGEGT. As DNA, the CDR3 is TGTGCCAGCAGTTACCGCAGGGGCTACTCCTACGAGCAGTACTTC. It specifies CASSYRRGYSYEQYF.

The chain combines TRBV3-1 (or the pseudogene TRBV3-2) with TRBJ2-5, with TRBD2 matching 10 bases. The CDR3 contains 15 residues. Per germline, CDR1 LGHDT and CDR2 YNNKEL (reference sequence). Losses at the gene ends were 3 bases for V and 5 bases for J; bases not matched to a gene: 6. The DNA for the CDR3 is TGTGCCAGCAGCCAGGGAATAGCGGGAGGCGAGACCCAGTACTTC. The encoded protein is CASSQGIAGGETQYF.

The chain has TRBV5-4 and TRBJ1-2; the D is unclear. This CDR3 is 14 amino acids long. Germline-derived CDR1 and CDR2 are SGHNT and YYREEE (reference sequence). The V gene lost 3 bases and the J gene lost 2 bases, with 11 bases spanning the gap. CDR3 protein: CASSSSTHNYGYTF. As DNA, the CDR3 is TGTGCCAGCAGCTCATCGACACACAACTATGGCTACACCTTC.

This chain joins TRBV5-5 and TRBJ2-7; D perhaps matches TRBD2 (6 bases). Germline CDR1 is SGHKS and CDR2 is YYEKEE (reference sequence). Trimming took off 4 bases at V and 3 bases at J, with 14 bases between the two ends. This CDR3 comprises 14 residues. CDR3 nucleotides: TGTGCCAGCAGCATCGGGTCAGCGGGCTACGAGCAGTACTTC. As protein: CASSIGSAGYEQYF.

The chain recombines TRBV6-4 with TRBJ2-3, with D possibly being TRBD2 (5 bases). CDR3 length: 14 residues. Between the trimmed V and J ends, which lost 3 bases and 4 bases, there was a span of 11 bases. Germline-derived CDR1 and CDR2 are MRHNA and SNTAGT. The CDR3 bases are TGTGCCAGCAGTGAACCGGGGTCCCCAGATACGCAGTATTTT. It encodes CASSEPGSPDTQYF.

V is TRBV3-1 (or the pseudogene TRBV3-2) and J is TRBJ2-5, with a possible D match to TRBD2 (6 bases). This CDR3 contains 15 residues. Trimming left V 5 bases short and J 3 bases short, with 16 bases between. Germline CDR1 is LGHDT and CDR2 is YNNKEL (reference sequence). This chain's CDR3 is CASSAAQRVEETQYF. Here the CDR3 DNA reads TGTGCCAGCAGCGCTGCACAGCGGGTTGAAGAGACCCAGTACTTC.